The 25 T cell receptor beta chains presented below share a single source sample, sequenced in a study of technical replicates of blood from a few donors. Data came from immunoSEQ multiplex PCR; TCRdb stores just in-frame clones and leaves some out. Of approximately 70,000 clones listed, approximately 91% are singletons. Sequenced sample: PBMCs. The receptors come from a human donor in good health. Some clones in this sample may be carry-over from other donors' samples.

This clone has a single count. The J gene is TRBJ1-6, the V gene TRBV5-1; D remains unclear. There are 13 residues in the CDR3. Germline-derived CDR1 and CDR2 are SGHRS and YFSETQ. The V end was cut by 4 bases, the J end by 12 bases, with 14 bases between. CDR3 nucleotide sequence: TGCGCCAGCAGCATGGGCCCTACGCAACCCCTCCACTTT. This sequence encodes CASSMGPTQPLHF.

The chain couples TRBV29-1 to TRBJ2-1, with TRBD1 matching over 9 bases. CDR3 length equals 15 residues. The germline gives CDR1 SQVTM, CDR2 ANQGSEA. V dropped 4 bases and J dropped 2; count of bases not matched to a gene: 6. This CDR3 is CSVGTGANPYNEQFF. CDR3 sequence (DNA): TGCAGCGTTGGGACAGGGGCGAACCCCTACAATGAGCAGTTCTTC.

The rearrangement uses TRBV9 and TRBJ2-1; TRBD2 matches 8 bases. CDR3 length: 15 amino acids. CDR1 SGDLS and CDR2 YYNGEE come from the germline V gene. Germline trimming cut 0 bases from V and 6 bases from J; bases unmatched to any gene: 5. The CDR3 is CASSVDGGAINEQFF. The CDR3 nucleotides read TGTGCCAGCAGCGTAGACGGGGGGGCAATCAATGAGCAGTTCTTC.

This clone was seen a single time. The chain joins TRBV9 to TRBJ2-1; the D is unclear. CDR3 length: 13 amino acids. Germline CDR1 is SGDLS and CDR2 is YYNGEE. The V end lost 8 bases, the J end lost 0 bases, and 9 bases lay between the germline ends. CDR3 DNA sequence: TGTGCCAGTTTATGCGCCTCCTACAATGAGCAGTTCTTC. Its translation: CASLCASYNEQFF.

The chain joins TRBV5-1 to TRBJ1-1; 7 bases are shared with TRBD1. From germline, CDR1 is SGHRS and CDR2 YFSETQ. The junction had 4 bases not matched to a gene; V was cut back by 4 bases and J by 4 bases. This CDR3 is built from 13 residues. The CDR3 coding sequence is TGCGCCAGCAGCCCGGGACAGATCACTGAAGCTTTCTTT. As protein: CASSPGQITEAFF.

The chain employs TRBV4-1 and TRBJ1-3, with unresolved D. This CDR3 has 15 residues. Trimming pared 0 bases from V and 4 bases from J, leaving 10 bases between. Germline CDR1 is MGHRA and CDR2 is YSYEKL. DNA for the CDR3: TGCGCCAGCAGCCAAGACCCATCAGGAGGAAACACCATATATTTT. Protein product: CASSQDPSGGNTIYF.

The chain recombines TRBV10-3 with TRBJ2-5, with 7 bases fitting TRBD2. The V segment lost 8 bases and the J segment 1 base; nucleotides outside the gene matches: 13. Germline V gene sequence: CDR1 ENHRY, CDR2 SYGVKD. CDR3 size: 16 residues. DNA of the CDR3: TGTGCCATCGCCCAGCAGCGGGGCACCGGCCAAGAGACCCAGTACTTC. Translating it yields CAIAQQRGTGQETQYF.

This clone was recorded only once. V and J are TRBV5-6 and TRBJ1-2; weak D call: TRBD1 (5 bases). The ends were cut back, 1 base at V and 0 bases at J, with 16 bases in the middle. Per the germline V gene, CDR1 is SGHDT and CDR2 is YYEEEE. This CDR3 has 17 residues. In DNA form, the CDR3 reads TGTGCCAGCAGCTTGTATCAGGGCGAAGCCTCTAACTATGGCTACACCTTC. It encodes CASSLYQGEASNYGYTF. Combining the CDR3 with reference TRBV5-6 and TRBJ1-2 gives the whole variable domain DAGVTQSPTHLIKTRGQQVTLRCSPKSGHDTVSWYQQALGQGPQFIFQYYEEEERQRGNFPDRFSGHQFPNYSSELNVNALLLGDSALYLCASSLYQGEASNYGYTFGSGTRLTVV.

This sequence joins TRBV19 and TRBJ1-6; D uncertain. Germline CDR1 LNHDA, CDR2 SQIVND (reference sequence). The CDR3 has 15 residues. The V and J ends lost 1 base and 7 bases respectively, with 11 bases between them. CDR3 nucleotides: TGTGCCAGTAGTATAGGACACCTTGGGAATTCACCCCTCCACTTT. It codes for CASSIGHLGNSPLHF.

The gene calls are TRBV19 and TRBJ2-7; TRBD2 might be the D (6 bases). V was shortened by 4 bases and J by 5 bases, with 15 bases between the two germline ends. The CDR3 loop spans 14 amino acids. Germline lookup yields CDR1 LNHDA and CDR2 SQIVND (reference sequence). For the CDR3, the DNA is TGTGCCAGTAGTACGGGACTGGTTCCTAACGAGCAGTACTTC. Amino acids: CASSTGLVPNEQYF. The whole variable domain, filled in from reference TRBV19 and TRBJ2-7, reads DGGITQSPKYLFRKEGQNVTLSCEQNLNHDAMYWYRQDPGQGLRLIYYSQIVNDFQKGDIAEGYSVSREKKESFPLTVTSAQKNPTAFYLCASSTGLVPNEQYFGPGTRLTVT.

V and J are TRBV15 and TRBJ2-1; 11 positions match TRBD2. The germline gives CDR1 LNHNV, CDR2 YYDKDF (reference sequence). With V trimmed by 2 bases and J by 3 bases, 6 bases remained unmatched. The CDR3 contains 17 residues. CDR3: CATSRPDSGGGYNEQFF. The CDR3 nucleotides read TGTGCCACCAGCAGACCAGATAGCGGGGGGGGCTACAATGAGCAGTTCTTC.

The rearrangement uses TRBV5-1 and TRBJ1-1, with TRBD1 identical over 7 bases. V lost 3 bases to trimming and J lost 1 base; unmatched junction nucleotides: 6. Germline V gene sequence: CDR1 SGHRS, CDR2 YFSETQ. The CDR3 extends over 15 amino acids. The CDR3 DNA follows: TGCGCCAGCAGCTCTACAGGGGAACCGAACACTGAAGCTTTCTTT. Translating gives CASSSTGEPNTEAFF.

The gene calls are TRBV19 and TRBJ1-1, with TRBD1 as a possible D gene (5 bases). Trimming took 1 base from V and 1 from J, leaving 7 bases between them. The CDR3 has 14 residues. CDR1 and CDR2 from the germline V gene are LNHDA and SQIVND (reference sequence). In DNA, the CDR3 is TGTGCCAGTAGTATAGGGACACCGAACACTGAAGCTTTCTTT. Translating it yields CASSIGTPNTEAFF.

CDR3 in amino acids: CASSILAGVRETQYF. DNA of the CDR3: TGTGCCAGTAGTATCCTAGCGGGAGTGAGAGAGACCCAGTACTTC. This chain links TRBV19 with TRBJ2-5, with 10 bases matching TRBD2. This CDR3 spans 15 amino acids. After removal of 3 bases from V and 4 bases from J, the junction contained 5 bases not matched to a gene. Germline CDR1 and CDR2: LNHDA and SQIVND (reference sequence).

The chain couples TRBV7-3 to TRBJ2-1, with D possibly TRBD2 on 5 matching bases. This CDR3 region has 15 residues. V lost 4 bases and J 0 bases, leaving 10 bases between the germline ends. CDR1 is SGHTA and CDR2 is FQGTGA in the germline V gene. DNA for the CDR3: TGTGCCAGCAGCTCCGACGGAGGCTCCTACAATGAGCAGTTCTTC. This encodes CASSSDGGSYNEQFF.

The V gene is TRBV7-3, the J gene TRBJ2-5; 8 bases line up with TRBD2. Per germline, CDR1 SGHTA and CDR2 FQGTGA. J lost 7 bases, V lost 5 bases, and 12 bases had no gene match. The CDR3 extends over 15 amino acids. In DNA form, the CDR3 reads TGTGCCAGCAGCCTCACCGGGGGGGCCTTTGGGACCCAGTACTTC. Its translation is CASSLTGGAFGTQYF.

The V gene is TRBV6-5, the J gene TRBJ2-7; D is uncertain. The CDR3 contains 13 residues. Germline V gene lookup returns CDR1 MNHEY and CDR2 SVGAGI. V lost 1 base and J 0 bases, leaving 4 bases between the germline ends. The CDR3 DNA is TGTGCCAGCAGTTACTTTAGCTCCTACGAGCAGTACTTC. This gives the protein CASSYFSSYEQYF.

A few counts support this clone. The rearrangement joins TRBV11-3 to TRBJ2-1; 14 bases line up with TRBD2. Germline trimming cut 4 bases from V and 6 bases from J; bases unmatched to any gene: 8. This CDR3 spans 17 amino acids. Looked up from germline, CDR1 is SGHNT and CDR2 is YENEEA. The CDR3 DNA is TGTGCCAGCAGCTCAGGGCGGACTAGCGGGGGGTCCAATGAGCAGTTCTTC. This sequence encodes CASSSGRTSGGSNEQFF. The entire variable domain, with the rest obtained from reference TRBV11-3 and TRBJ2-1, is as follows: EAGVVQSPRYKIIEKKQPVAFWCNPISGHNTLYWYLQNLGQGPELLIRYENEEAVDDSQLPKDRFSAERLKGVDSTLKIQPAELGDSAVYLCASSSGRTSGGSNEQFFGPGTRLTVL.

The chain combines TRBV4-2 with TRBJ1-1; 10 bases align to TRBD1. Germline V lookup: CDR1 LGHNA, CDR2 YNFKEQ. V trimming: 0 bases; J trimming: 11 bases; junction bases outside the gene matches: 12. The CDR3 runs to 16 residues. DNA for the CDR3: TGTGCCAGCAGCCAAGAGCTAGGGACAGGGGTGTTTTACGCTTTCTTT. Protein product: CASSQELGTGVFYAFF.

The J gene is TRBJ2-7, the V gene TRBV5-1, with 11 bases fitting TRBD2. Germline-derived CDR1 and CDR2 are SGHRS and YFSETQ. The trim removed 2 bases at V and 2 bases at J, leaving 3 bases unmatched. This CDR3 comprises 15 residues. CDR3 region: CASSFLAGGPYEQYF. As DNA, the CDR3 is TGCGCCAGCAGCTTTTTAGCGGGAGGGCCCTACGAGCAGTACTTC. Together with reference TRBV5-1 and TRBJ2-7, the CDR3 gives the full variable domain: KAGVTQTPRYLIKTRGQQVTLSCSPISGHRSVSWYQQTPGQGLQFLFEYFSETQRNKGNFPGRFSGRQFSNSRSEMNVSTLELGDSALYLCASSFLAGGPYEQYFGPGTRLTVT.

This sequence joins TRBV30 and TRBJ2-5, with no clear D. Trimming stripped 4 bases from V and 5 bases from J, with 8 bases between. The CDR3 covers 11 residues. Germline V gives CDR1 GTSNPN, CDR2 SVGIG (reference sequence). The CDR3 is CAWTGWETQYF. CDR3 nucleotides: TGTGCCTGGACAGGATGGGAGACCCAGTACTTC. Complete variable domain (other parts from reference TRBV30 and TRBJ2-5): SQTIHQWPATLVQPVGSPLSLECTVEGTSNPNLYWYRQAAGRGLQLLFYSVGIGQISSEVPQNLSASRPQDRQFILSSKKLLLSDSGFYLCAWTGWETQYFGPGTRLLVL.

This sequence joins TRBV29-1 and TRBJ2-5, with 13 bases lining up with TRBD2. Germline assignment: CDR1 SQVTM and CDR2 ANQGSEA. CDR3 size: 16 residues. The V and J ends lost 6 bases and 5 bases, in that order; junction bases with no gene match: 12. The CDR3 DNA sequence: TGCAGCGTAACCACCGGACTAGCGGGAGAGTATGAGACCCAGTACTTC. Its protein is CSVTTGLAGEYETQYF.

The J gene is TRBJ2-4, the V gene TRBV7-8; TRBD2 might be the D (7 bases). The V and J ends lost 1 base and 7 bases respectively, with 26 bases between them. The germline gives CDR1 SGHVS, CDR2 FQNEAQ. The CDR3 runs to 19 residues. The CDR3 region has the DNA TGTGCCAGCAGCTTAGGGGTCAGGGAGGGAGCGGGGACACAGAACATTCAGTACTTC. This sequence encodes CASSLGVREGAGTQNIQYF.

The chain recombines TRBV5-1 with TRBJ2-7; TRBD1 matches 8 bases. Germline trimming cut 0 bases from V and 6 bases from J; bases unmatched to any gene: 8. The length of the CDR3 is 15 residues. Per the germline V gene, CDR1 is SGHRS and CDR2 is YFSETQ. The CDR3 loop is CASSLADRAPSEQYF. The DNA of the CDR3 is TGCGCCAGCAGCTTGGCGGACAGGGCGCCCAGCGAGCAGTACTTC.

The CDR3 nucleotides read TGCGCCAGCAGCCAAGATCTATCCCCGGGACAGGGGGCTAGATTCGGCAATCAGCCCCAGCATTTT. Its protein product is CASSQDLSPGQGARFGNQPQHF. This chain uses TRBV4-1 with TRBJ1-5; 12 bases agree with TRBD1. This CDR3 is 22 amino acids long. The V gene's germline CDR1 is MGHRA and CDR2 YSYEKL. The J segment lost 2 bases and the V segment lost 0 bases, leaving 17 bases of the junction unmatched.